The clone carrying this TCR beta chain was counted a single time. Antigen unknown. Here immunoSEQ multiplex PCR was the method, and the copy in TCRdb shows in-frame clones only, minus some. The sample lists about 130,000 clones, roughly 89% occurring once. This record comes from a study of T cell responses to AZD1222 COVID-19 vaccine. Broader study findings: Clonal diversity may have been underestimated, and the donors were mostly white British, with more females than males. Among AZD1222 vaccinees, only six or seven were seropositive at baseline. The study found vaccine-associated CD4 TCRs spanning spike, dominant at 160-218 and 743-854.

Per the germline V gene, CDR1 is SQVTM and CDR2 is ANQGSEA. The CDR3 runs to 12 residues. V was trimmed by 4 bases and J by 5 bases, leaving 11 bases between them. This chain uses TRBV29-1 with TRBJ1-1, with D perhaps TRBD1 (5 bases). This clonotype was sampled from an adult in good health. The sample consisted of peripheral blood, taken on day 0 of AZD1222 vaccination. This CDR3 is CSVVGKGTEAFF. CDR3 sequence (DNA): TGCAGCGTTGTGGGGAAGGGGACTGAAGCTTTCTTT.